A single sample gave rise to the 20 T cell receptor beta chains below, sequenced in a study of Ad26.COV2.S vaccination and SARS-CoV-2 variants. The table came from immunoSEQ multiplex PCR; TCRdb's copy has only in-frame clones and leaves some out. The repertoire holds 350,000 to 500,000 clones, with 90% as singletons. This sample's treatment: 19 received Ad26.COV2.S at low or high dose, single or two shots; about 5 received placebo; per-sample allocation not given. Specimen acquisition occurred on day 63 following the initial vaccine or placebo injection. The sequencing here drew on peripheral blood, taken in a trial of Ad26.COV2.S vaccine versus placebo. The source of these receptors is a person aged 18 to 65 who received the Ad26.COV2.S COVID-19 vaccine or a placebo.

The genes are TRBV9 and TRBJ2-2; 9 bases line up with TRBD2. The V gene's germline CDR1 is SGDLS and CDR2 YYNGEE. This CDR3 comprises 15 residues. J gave up 6 bases and V 2 bases, and 5 bases lay outside the gene matches. As DNA, the CDR3 is TGTGCCAGCAGCGTCGGGACTAGCTTCGCCGGGGAGCTGTTTTTT. It translates to CASSVGTSFAGELFF.

The rearrangement links TRBV18 to TRBJ2-7; 13 bases line up with TRBD2. CDR1 KGHSH and CDR2 LQKENI come from the germline V gene. With 6 bases clipped from V and 4 bases from J, the junction kept 9 bases outside the gene matches. This CDR3 comprises 16 residues. CDR3 bases: TGTGCCAGCTCCCCTGGGACTAGCGGGGATACATACGAGCAGTACTTC. It is translated as CASSPGTSGDTYEQYF.

V usage is TRBV27 and J usage is TRBJ2-4; D perhaps matches TRBD2 (6 bases). Trimming left V 3 bases short and J 2 bases short, with 8 bases between. The CDR3 extends over 14 amino acids. In germline, CDR1 is MNHEY, CDR2 SMNVEV (reference sequence). DNA of the CDR3: TGTGCCAGCAGTTTTGGGACTTCCAAAAACATTCAGTACTTC. Protein product: CASSFGTSKNIQYF.

This chain connects TRBV28 to TRBJ2-7; 10 bases are shared with TRBD2. This CDR3 spans 16 amino acids. Germline V gives CDR1 MDHEN, CDR2 SYDVKM. The trim removed 1 base at V and 0 bases at J, leaving 3 bases unmatched. The CDR3 loop reads CASSLFASGSSYEQYF. The DNA of the CDR3 is TGTGCCAGCAGTTTATTTGCTAGCGGGAGCTCCTACGAGCAGTACTTC.

This chain links TRBV29-1 with TRBJ1-2; D perhaps matches TRBD1 (6 bases). The CDR3 consists of 14 residues. V dropped 3 bases and J dropped 4 bases, with 15 bases sitting between them. From germline, CDR1 is SQVTM and CDR2 ANQGSEA. CDR3 loop: CSVEGALGGYGYTF. The CDR3 DNA reads TGCAGCGTTGAGGGGGCCCTAGGAGGCTATGGCTACACCTTC.

The chain links TRBV4-1 to TRBJ2-4; the D is unclear. Trimming cost V 0 bases and J 7 bases, with 19 bases left between them. Germline V gene lookup returns CDR1 MGHRA and CDR2 YSYEKL. This CDR3 contains 17 residues. The CDR3 here is CASSQDVPLPLGNIQYF. CDR3 DNA: TGCGCCAGCAGCCAAGATGTCCCACTACCGCTGGGGAACATTCAGTACTTC.

The chain has TRBV6-4 and TRBJ2-6, with a weak D call TRBD1 (5 bases). In germline, CDR1 is MRHNA, CDR2 SNTAGT. Trimming shortened V by 4 bases and J by 2 bases, and 12 bases separated the two germline ends. The CDR3 spans 16 residues. The CDR3 DNA is TGTGCCAGCAGTGCTGACCTAGGGGCTGGGGCCAACGTCCTGACTTTC. It is translated as CASSADLGAGANVLTF.

The genes are TRBV6-6 and TRBJ2-1, with D uncertain. The CDR3 totals 16 residues. V shed 2 bases and J shed 3 bases, with 14 bases lying between them. Germline V lookup: CDR1 MNHNY, CDR2 SVGAGI (reference sequence). In nucleotides, the CDR3 is TGTGCCAGCAGTTACGCCCTCGACTTAATCTACAATGAGCAGTTCTTC. The encoded protein is CASSYALDLIYNEQFF.

This chain uses TRBV28 with TRBJ1-5; perhaps TRBD1 as D (5 bases). CDR3 length: 12 residues. Germline CDR1 MDHEN, CDR2 SYDVKM. V was pared by 5 bases and J by 6 bases, with 8 bases between. Written as DNA, the CDR3 is TGTGCCAGCAGTGTAACAGGTCAGCCCCAGCATTTT. This sequence encodes CASSVTGQPQHF. Using reference TRBV28 and TRBJ1-5 for the parts outside the CDR3, the full variable domain is DVKVTQSSRYLVKRTGEKVFLECVQDMDHENMFWYRQDPGLGLRLIYFSYDVKMKEKGDIPEGYSVSREKKERFSLILESASTNQTSMYLCASSVTGQPQHFGDGTRLSIL.

The chain is built from TRBV19 and TRBJ2-1; a possible D gene is TRBD1 (6 bases). Germline CDR1 and CDR2: LNHDA and SQIVND (reference sequence). This CDR3 has 15 residues. Trimming removed 3 bases at V and 6 bases at J, with 15 bases between. CDR3 sequence (DNA): TGTGCCAGTAGTATGTTGAGGGGGTTTGGCAATGAGCAGTTCTTC. It encodes CASSMLRGFGNEQFF.

This clone appeared a single time. This chain links TRBV5-1 with TRBJ2-3, with D possibly being TRBD2 (5 bases). Trimming removed 0 bases from V and 4 bases from J, with 12 bases in between. The CDR3 spans 15 residues. In germline, CDR1 is SGHRS, CDR2 YFSETQ. This CDR3 is CASSLGGAGADTQYF. The CDR3, as DNA: TGCGCCAGCAGCTTGGGGGGAGCTGGGGCAGATACGCAGTATTTT.

The chain joins TRBV6-1 to TRBJ2-3, with D perhaps TRBD2 (5 bases). There are 15 residues in the CDR3. Per the germline V gene, CDR1 is MNHNS and CDR2 is SASEGT. V gave up 2 bases and J gave up 4 bases, with 13 bases separating them. CDR3 in DNA: TGTGCCAGCAGTGAAATCCTCGGGGAAGCAGATACGCAGTATTTT. Translating it yields CASSEILGEADTQYF.

This sequence joins TRBV7-2 and TRBJ2-5; 13 positions match TRBD2. The CDR3 has 15 amino acids. Germline V gene lookup returns CDR1 SGHTA and CDR2 FQGNSA. With V trimmed by 5 bases and J by 4 bases, 4 bases remained unmatched. This CDR3 is CASSPRLAGGETQYF. The CDR3 region has the DNA TGTGCCAGCAGCCCCCGACTAGCGGGGGGAGAGACCCAGTACTTC.

The chain is built from TRBV24-1 and TRBJ2-1; D not certain. The CDR3 spans 14 residues. Germline CDR1 is KGHDR and CDR2 is SFDVKD. Trimming stripped 1 base from V and 7 bases from J, with 10 bases between. The CDR3 DNA is TGTGCCACCAGTGATTTATCTGGGTTAAATGAGCAGTTCTTC. Translation gives CATSDLSGLNEQFF.

V usage is TRBV4-3 and J usage is TRBJ2-1; D possibly corresponds to TRBD1 (6 bases). The CDR3 extends over 15 amino acids. The V and J ends lost 0 bases and 5 bases respectively, with 11 bases between them. The germline CDR1 and CDR2 sequences are LGHNA and YSLEER. Here the CDR3 DNA reads TGCGCCAGCAGCCAAGATTGGGACAAAAACAATGAGCAGTTCTTC. Residues: CASSQDWDKNNEQFF.

This sequence joins TRBV5-6 and TRBJ2-5; 8 nucleotides line up with TRBD2. Germline CDR1 reads SGHDT; CDR2 reads YYEEEE. Losses at the gene ends were 1 base for V and 1 base for J; bases not matched to a gene: 3. The CDR3 sequence is 15 residues long. The CDR3 bases are TGTGCCAGCAGCTTGACCACTAGCGGCCAAGAGACCCAGTACTTC. Translation: CASSLTTSGQETQYF.

V usage is TRBV6-2 or TRBV6-3 and J usage is TRBJ2-1, with a weak D call TRBD2 (7 bases). The V end was cut by 3 bases, the J end by 8 bases, with 23 bases between. The CDR3 spans 17 residues. CDR1 is MNHEY and CDR2 is SVGEGT in the germline V gene. DNA of the CDR3: TGTGCCAGCAGTTATCAGGCGACTAGCCCTTCAGGGGATGAGCAGTTCTTC. Amino acids: CASSYQATSPSGDEQFF.

The gene calls are TRBV15 and TRBJ2-1, with 9 bases aligning to TRBD1. The ends lost 5 bases at V and 1 base at J; junction bases unmatched: 0. Germline CDR1 is LNHNV and CDR2 is YYDKDF (reference sequence). This CDR3 has 14 amino acids. CDR3 bases: TGTGCCACCAGCGGGACAGGGTCCTACAATGAGCAGTTCTTC. Translating it yields CATSGTGSYNEQFF.

The chain joins TRBV7-2 to TRBJ2-3, with TRBD1 identical over 9 bases. The germline CDR1 and CDR2 sequences are SGHTA and FQGNSA. The trim removed 1 base at V and 4 bases at J, leaving 6 bases unmatched. This CDR3 contains 16 residues. CDR3 in amino acids: CASSLVGQGQPDTQYF. CDR3 nucleotides: TGTGCCAGCAGCTTAGTAGGACAGGGGCAGCCAGATACGCAGTATTTT.

This chain joins TRBV6-5 and TRBJ1-6; D is ambiguous. Germline assignment: CDR1 MNHEY and CDR2 SVGAGI. The V and J ends lost 8 bases and 6 bases respectively, with 5 bases between them. There are 11 residues in the CDR3. CDR3 DNA: TGTGCCAGCGAGTTTAATTCACCCCTCCACTTT. This translates into CASEFNSPLHF.